This T cell receptor (beta chain) was captured in a study of tumor and adjacent non-tumor tissue in lung cancer. Study overall: On average, productive TCRbeta reads reached some 4.2 million per sample. Whole-study findings and limits: Tumor tissue had significantly higher TCR diversity than normal lung.

Per germline, CDR1 SEHNR and CDR2 FQNEAQ (reference sequence). The CDR3 is 14 amino acids. V was trimmed by 1 base and J by 6 bases, leaving 13 bases between them. RNA was extracted from bulk tissue without any cell sorting. This non-tumor lung sample came from over 3 cm beyond the tumor edge. Newly diagnosed lung cancer patients had thoracic surgery in China, August–late 2014, without prior chemotherapy. The library came from three nested PCR rounds adapted from ARM-PCR protocols. Each CDR3 protein gets one entry after TCRdb re-called the multiplex PCR reads with MiXCR. The sample contains approximately 100,000 distinct CDR3 sequences, about 63% of which appear only once. This clonotype was counted between two and nine times. Its antigen is unidentified. This CDR3 fails to terminate in the conserved phenylalanine or tryptophan, so it likely reflects a read error.

This TCR was sampled from a man aged 55-75 years with non-small cell lung cancer. The sequencing sample was made of distant non-tumor lung tissue. The rearrangement links TRBV7-9 to TRBJ2-7, with D possibly TRBD2 on 6 matching bases. CDR3 region: CASSLVAGSGEQYI. DNA of the CDR3: TGTGCCAGCAGCTTAGTGGCGGGAAGTGGCGAGCAGTACATC.